These 23 T cell receptor beta chains originate from one sample sequenced in a study of cytomegalovirus exposure and HLA in healthy donors. The PCR ran on 60 Vbeta and 13 Jbeta primers. TCRdb's table, derived via immunoSEQ multiplex PCR, lists solely in-frame clones and lacks some. This table has some 70,000 clones, 75% to 80% appearing once. Sample: PBMCs. All receptors come from a man younger than 35 in good health and CMV-seropositive.

In DNA, the CDR3 is TGTGCCAGCAGCTTAAACCCAGCAACTAATGAAAAACTGTTTTTT. Amino acid sequence: CASSLNPATNEKLFF. The genes are TRBV11-2 and TRBJ1-4, with D uncertain. The CDR3 extends over 15 amino acids. Germline-derived CDR1 and CDR2 are SGHAT and FQNNGV. V was pared by 2 bases and J by 0 bases, with 7 bases between.

V usage is TRBV29-1 and J usage is TRBJ1-1; D may be TRBD1 (5 bases). Deletions cut 4 bases from V and 4 bases from J, with 13 bases between. The germline V gene encodes CDR1 SQVTM and CDR2 ANQGSEA. This CDR3 contains 13 residues. The CDR3 DNA reads as TGCAGCGTTGCCAGGGTCTTGGGCACTGAAGCTTTCTTT. Amino acid sequence: CSVARVLGTEAFF.

The chain has TRBV7-6 and TRBJ2-1; possibly TRBD2 for D (6 bases). This CDR3 contains 14 residues. The V gene lost 5 bases and the J gene lost 8 bases, with 16 bases spanning the gap. Germline values: CDR1 SGHVS, CDR2 FNYEAQ. The CDR3 nucleotides read TGTGCCAGCAGCCCAATACTATCTAGCGATGAGCAGTTCTTC. Translating it yields CASSPILSSDEQFF.

The chain links TRBV9 to TRBJ1-2; TRBD1 aligns across 7 bases. CDR1 is SGDLS, CDR2 YYNGEE, per germline. The CDR3 totals 12 residues. Unmatched junction bases numbered 4, after V lost 4 bases and J lost 7 bases. The DNA for the CDR3 is TGTGCCAGCAGCCCGCACAGGGGTGGCTACACCTTC. Protein: CASSPHRGGYTF.

The chain has TRBV6-1 and TRBJ2-7; 7 bases are a match to TRBD2. Germline V gene lookup returns CDR1 MNHNS and CDR2 SASEGT. This CDR3 has 14 residues. V dropped 6 bases and J dropped 0; count of bases not matched to a gene: 5. CDR3 nucleotides: TGTGCCAGCAGATTAAGCGGGGCCTCCTACGAGCAGTACTTC. This translates into CASRLSGASYEQYF.

V usage is TRBV19 and J usage is TRBJ1-1, with 10 bases matching TRBD1. The CDR3 length is 12 residues. CDR1 and CDR2 from the germline V gene are LNHDA and SQIVND (reference sequence). V lost 6 bases to trimming and J lost 11 bases; unmatched junction nucleotides: 6. The CDR3 is CASRRQGAAAFF. CDR3 coding DNA: TGTGCCAGTAGGAGACAGGGGGCGGCGGCTTTCTTT.

The J gene is TRBJ2-7, the V gene TRBV30, with 7 bases that match TRBD1. CDR1 GTSNPN and CDR2 SVGIG come from the germline V gene (reference sequence). Trimming cost V 3 bases and J 5 bases; bases outside gene matches: 7. The CDR3 is 13 residues long. CDR3 residues: CAWRQGGRNEQYF. As DNA, the CDR3 is TGTGCCTGGAGACAAGGGGGCCGGAACGAGCAGTACTTC.

The chain combines TRBV30 with TRBJ1-2; D perhaps matches TRBD1 (5 bases). The germline V gene encodes CDR1 GTSNPN and CDR2 SVGIG (reference sequence). Between the trimmed V and J ends, which lost 3 bases and 0 bases, there was a span of 8 bases. This CDR3 is 13 amino acids long. CDR3 sequence: CAWRRGANYGYTF. The CDR3 nucleotides read TGTGCCTGGAGGCGGGGGGCTAACTATGGCTACACCTTC.

This chain uses TRBV29-1 with TRBJ2-2; 7 bases line up with TRBD2. The CDR3 has 11 residues. Germline CDR1 SQVTM, CDR2 ANQGSEA. The V gene end was trimmed by 7 bases and the J gene end by 6 bases; junction bases not matched to a gene: 2. CDR3 region: CSGGGPGELFF. CDR3 DNA: TGCAGCGGCGGGGGACCCGGGGAGCTGTTTTTT.

This chain connects TRBV7-8 to TRBJ2-3, with D possibly matching TRBD2 (6 bases). Deletions cut 5 bases from V and 2 bases from J, with 17 bases between. The CDR3 consists of 16 residues. Germline CDR1 SGHVS, CDR2 FQNEAQ. CDR3 nucleotides: TGTGCCAGCAGCGCGAGATTGGGACTGAACACAGATACGCAGTATTTT. Translating it yields CASSARLGLNTDTQYF.

V is TRBV7-9 and J is TRBJ1-6, with D possibly being TRBD1 (6 bases). The CDR3 sequence is 14 residues long. Germline V gene data show CDR1 as SEHNR and CDR2 as FQNEAQ (reference sequence). The ends were cut back, 6 bases at V and 9 bases at J, with 15 bases in the middle. The DNA of the CDR3 is TGTGCCAGCAGTCGCGAGGGGGGGGTTTCACCCCTCCACTTT. It encodes CASSREGGVSPLHF.

This clone has just one count. V is TRBV10-3 and J is TRBJ2-7; 12 bases match TRBD2. This CDR3 has 13 residues. V dropped 11 bases and J dropped 6; count of bases not matched to a gene: 8. The germline gives CDR1 ENHRY, CDR2 SYGVKD. The CDR3 bases are TGTGCCTCTCGTCTAGCGGGGGGGCTCGAGCAGTACTTC. Its translation is CASRLAGGLEQYF.

This clone showed up just once. CDR3 residues: CASSSSGGGNSPLHF. CDR3 DNA sequence: TGTGCCAGCAGCTCTAGCGGTGGGGGAAATTCACCCCTCCACTTT. The chain links TRBV9 to TRBJ1-6; D might be TRBD1 (5 bases). The CDR3 length is 15 residues. V lost 4 bases and J lost 7, with 15 bases in between. Germline CDR1 and CDR2: SGDLS and YYNGEE.

The V gene is TRBV30, the J gene TRBJ1-5; D not resolved. In germline, CDR1 is GTSNPN, CDR2 SVGIG (reference sequence). The V end was cut by 1 base, the J end by 5 bases, with 9 bases between. The CDR3 is 13 amino acids. CDR3 protein: CAWSGTVDQPQHF. CDR3 nucleotides: TGTGCCTGGAGTGGTACGGTCGATCAGCCCCAGCATTTT.

In its sample, this clone was seen once. The chain combines TRBV18 with TRBJ1-1; no clear D. Germline values: CDR1 KGHSH, CDR2 LQKENI. This CDR3 spans 13 amino acids. V lost 3 bases, J lost 0 bases, and 5 bases lay in between. The CDR3 here is CASSPDMNTEAFF. Here the CDR3 DNA reads TGTGCCAGCTCACCCGACATGAACACTGAAGCTTTCTTT. The full variable domain, rest sourced from reference TRBV18 and TRBJ1-1, is NAGVMQNPRHLVRRRGQEARLRCSPMKGHSHVYWYRQLPEEGLKFMVYLQKENIIDESGMPKERFSAEFPKEGPSILRIQQVVRGDSAAYFCASSPDMNTEAFFGQGTRLTVV.

The rearrangement joins TRBV9 to TRBJ1-3; 7 bases are a match to TRBD1. The CDR3 is made up of 15 amino acids. Germline V CDR1 and CDR2: SGDLS, YYNGEE. V lost 3 bases and J lost 1; bases outside the gene matches: 4. The CDR3 region is CASSAGDSSGNTIYF. The CDR3 DNA is TGTGCCAGCAGCGCCGGGGACAGTTCTGGAAACACCATATATTTT.

In the case of this clone: In the same sample, other DNA sequences code for this CDR3. This chain joins TRBV7-2 and TRBJ2-5, with 14 bases lining up with TRBD2. The trim removed 4 bases at V and 5 bases at J, leaving 6 bases unmatched. CDR3 length: 16 residues. The V gene's germline CDR1 is SGHTA and CDR2 FQGNSA. The CDR3 here is CASSSRLAGGRETQYF. For the CDR3, the DNA is TGTGCCAGCAGCTCCAGACTAGCGGGGGGGAGGGAGACCCAGTACTTC. The entire variable domain, with the rest obtained from reference TRBV7-2 and TRBJ2-5, is as follows: GAGVSQSPSNKVTEKGKDVELRCDPISGHTALYWYRQSLGQGLEFLIYFQGNSAPDKSGLPSDRFSAERTGGSVSTLTIQRTQQEDSAVYLCASSSRLAGGRETQYFGPGTRLLVL.

The chain recombines TRBV9 with TRBJ1-6, with 9 bases aligning to TRBD1. Looked up from germline, CDR1 is SGDLS and CDR2 is YYNGEE. The CDR3 has 15 amino acids. The V and J ends lost 4 bases and 9 bases, in that order; junction bases with no gene match: 8. The CDR3 DNA reads TGTGCCAGCAGCCCGCGGACAGGGGAAGGTTCACCCCTCCACTTT. Protein: CASSPRTGEGSPLHF.

The chain employs TRBV5-1 and TRBJ1-1; D unresolved. Trimming took 2 bases from V and 1 from J, leaving 9 bases between them. The CDR3 totals 14 residues. Germline-derived CDR1 and CDR2 are SGHRS and YFSETQ. The CDR3 DNA sequence: TGCGCCAGCAGCTTACAGACCTCGAACACTGAAGCTTTCTTT. This sequence encodes CASSLQTSNTEAFF.

This clone occurred a few times. This chain uses TRBV5-4 with TRBJ2-3; the match to TRBD1 covers 8 bases. This CDR3 comprises 15 residues. The germline V gene has CDR1 SGHNT and CDR2 YYREEE (reference sequence). The V and J ends lost 4 bases and 2 bases, in that order; junction bases with no gene match: 6. The CDR3 is CASSPGQALTDTQYF. The CDR3 DNA follows: TGTGCCAGCAGCCCGGGACAGGCCCTCACAGATACGCAGTATTTT. The full variable domain, its missing parts supplied by reference TRBV5-4 and TRBJ2-3, is ETGVTQSPTHLIKTRGQQVTLRCSSQSGHNTVSWYQQALGQGPQFIFQYYREEENGRGNFPPRFSGLQFPNYSSELNVNALELDDSALYLCASSPGQALTDTQYFGPGTRLTVL.

This clone was recorded once. The CDR3 protein is CASRQNNEQFF. CDR3 in DNA: TGCGCCAGCAGACAGAACAATGAGCAGTTCTTC. The gene calls are TRBV5-1 and TRBJ2-1; no clear D. CDR1 and CDR2 (germline): SGHRS, YFSETQ. This CDR3 region has 11 residues. Trimming pared 5 bases from V and 5 bases from J, leaving 5 bases between.

The chain recombines TRBV9 with TRBJ2-2; D is uncertain. The germline V gene has CDR1 SGDLS and CDR2 YYNGEE. The CDR3 loop spans 13 amino acids. With 4 bases removed from V and 8 bases from J, the gap between germline ends came to 12 bases. Here the CDR3 DNA reads TGTGCCAGCAGCCTAGACCCGCGTGGGGAGCTGTTTTTT. Encoded protein: CASSLDPRGELFF.

V is TRBV18 and J is TRBJ2-4; the match to TRBD1 covers 12 bases. V was pared by 4 bases and J by 0 bases, with 4 bases of the junction left unmatched. CDR3 length: 17 amino acids. Germline CDR1 and CDR2: KGHSH and LQKENI. CDR3: CASSRGQGASAKNIQYF. CDR3 nucleotides: TGTGCCAGCTCACGGGGACAGGGGGCTTCAGCCAAAAACATTCAGTACTTC.